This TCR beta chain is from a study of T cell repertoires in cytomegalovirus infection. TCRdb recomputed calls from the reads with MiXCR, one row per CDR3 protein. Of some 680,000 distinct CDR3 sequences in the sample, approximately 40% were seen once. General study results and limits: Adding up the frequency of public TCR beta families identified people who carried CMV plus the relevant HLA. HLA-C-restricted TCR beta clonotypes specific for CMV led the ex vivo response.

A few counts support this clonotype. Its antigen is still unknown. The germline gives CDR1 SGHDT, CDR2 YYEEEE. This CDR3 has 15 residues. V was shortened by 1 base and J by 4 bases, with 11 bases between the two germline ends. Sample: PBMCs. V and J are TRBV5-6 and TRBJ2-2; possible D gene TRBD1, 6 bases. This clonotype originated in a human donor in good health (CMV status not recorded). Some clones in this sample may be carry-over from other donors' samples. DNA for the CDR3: TGTGCCAGCAGCTTGTTTGGGACATTCACCGGGGAGCTGTTTTTT. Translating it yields CASSLFGTFTGELFF.